This T cell receptor (beta chain) was identified in a study of identical twins. Whole-study findings and limits: Zero-insertion findings could be partly confounded by invariant cells (MAIT and iNKT cells).

Healthy Caucasian donors formed the entire cohort. With respect to this clonotype: Its antigen is undetermined.

Each cDNA held unique molecular identifiers, and template switching gave it a universal primer site. TCRdb reprocessed the 5' RACE reads via MiXCR and lists one record per CDR3 protein. In the table there are a few hundred thousand distinct CDR3 sequences, about 8.3% of which are singletons. The CDR3 is 16 residues long. Looked up from germline, CDR1 is SGHVS and CDR2 is FQNEAQ. J was trimmed by 1 base and V by 4 bases; bases with no gene match: 5. The same specimen was also included in a second study, on yellow fever vaccine responses in identical twins.

The origin of this receptor is a woman under 30 in good health. The chain combines TRBV7-8 with TRBJ2-1; TRBD2 matches at 9 bases. The sample comprised CD8+ T cells sorted from blood. The CDR3 DNA follows: TGTGCCAGCAGCTCAGATAGCGGGAGTTCCTACAATGAGCAGTTCTTC. Translated, it gives CASSSDSGSSYNEQFF.